What follows is one TCR beta chain and its context. This specimen belongs to a study of T cell responses to AZD1222 COVID-19 vaccine. Between the trimmed V and J ends, which lost 8 bases and 6 bases, there was a span of 14 bases. The germline CDR1 and CDR2 sequences are SNHLY and FYNNEI. CDR3 length equals 13 residues. The method was immunoSEQ multiplex PCR; TCRdb's version includes in-frame clones alone and lacks a portion of them. The table includes about 140,000 clones, about 87% detected once. The rearrangement uses TRBV2 and TRBJ1-5, with no clear D. The starting material was peripheral blood, obtained on day 0 of AZD1222 vaccination. The receptor was derived from an adult in good health. CDR3 in DNA: TGTGCCAGCGGATTGCTAGCCATTCAGCCCCAGCATTTT. Its translation: CASGLLAIQPQHF.